This passage covers 22 T cell receptor beta chains from one sample sequenced in a study of OX40 agonist ivuxolimab in advanced cancers. Method: immunoSEQ multiplex PCR; TCRdb's copy keeps in-frame clones and lacks some. The sample has some 70,000 clones, about 92% seen once. Sequenced material: CD4+ or CD8+ T cells sorted from blood, taken in a trial of the OX40 agonist ivuxolimab. The receptors were sampled from an adult with an advanced solid tumor such as melanoma, head and neck, liver or kidney cancer.

The chain combines TRBV29-1 with TRBJ1-2; D not certain. Germline CDR1 SQVTM, CDR2 ANQGSEA. The length of the CDR3 is 13 residues. The ends were cut back, 4 bases at V and 5 bases at J, with 14 bases in the middle. The CDR3 nucleotides read TGCAGCGTTGCCCCACGGAGGTTGTATGGCTACACCTTC. Its translation is CSVAPRRLYGYTF.

This clone has a handful of counts. The rearrangement uses TRBV29-1 and TRBJ2-3, with 8 bases matching TRBD2. V shed 4 bases and J 5 bases; nucleotides not matched to a gene: 5. CDR1 SQVTM and CDR2 ANQGSEA come from the germline V gene. This CDR3 has 13 residues. The CDR3 DNA is TGCAGCGTTGCGCCGGGGGGGGGAGATACGCAGTATTTT. Its protein product is CSVAPGGGDTQYF.

This sequence joins TRBV5-6 and TRBJ2-7, with D unresolved. Deletions cut 3 bases from V and 3 bases from J, with 13 bases between. Germline-derived CDR1 and CDR2 are SGHDT and YYEEEE. The CDR3 extends over 14 amino acids. The CDR3 protein is CASSSYPFIYEQYF. For the CDR3, the DNA is TGTGCCAGCAGCTCGTACCCGTTTATCTACGAGCAGTACTTC.

The chain joins TRBV4-1 to TRBJ2-2; D is unresolved. Germline assignment: CDR1 MGHRA and CDR2 YSYEKL. The CDR3 covers 15 residues. Trimming took 2 bases from V and 4 from J, leaving 11 bases between them. DNA of the CDR3: TGCGCCAGCAGCCAAATTGGCGCTAGCACCGGGGAGCTGTTTTTT. Its protein product is CASSQIGASTGELFF.

This clone was picked up a small number of times. The V gene is TRBV2, the J gene TRBJ1-6; 7 bases are shared with TRBD1. V shed 6 bases and J 6 bases; nucleotides not matched to a gene: 5. CDR3 length: 14 amino acids. Germline V gene sequence: CDR1 SNHLY, CDR2 FYNNEI. DNA for the CDR3: TGTGCCAGCAGAGCCGGGACAGCTAATTCACCCCTCCACTTT. Translating gives CASRAGTANSPLHF. Full variable domain (remainder filled in from reference TRBV2 and TRBJ1-6): EPEVTQTPSHQVTQMGQEVILRCVPISNHLYFYWYRQILGQKVEFLVSFYNNEISEKSEIFDDQFSVERPDGSNFTLKIRSTKLEDSAMYFCASRAGTANSPLHFGNGTRLTVT.

V usage is TRBV7-9 and J usage is TRBJ1-6, with 7 bases aligning to TRBD1. CDR1 is SEHNR, CDR2 FQNEAQ, per germline (reference sequence). The CDR3 sequence is 14 residues long. Trimming at V came to 6 bases and at J to 5 bases, leaving 4 bases not matched to a gene. In DNA, the CDR3 is TGTGCCAGCAGTTGGGACAGCGATAATTCACCCCTCCACTTT. Its protein product is CASSWDSDNSPLHF.

This chain joins TRBV7-9 and TRBJ1-3; D perhaps matches TRBD1 (5 bases). The CDR3 runs 14 residues. The ends were cut back, 0 bases at V and 3 bases at J, with 6 bases in the middle. Germline loops: CDR1 SEHNR, CDR2 FQNEAQ (reference sequence). In DNA, the CDR3 is TGTGCCAGCAGCTTAGCCAGGGATGGAAACACCATATATTTT. Translation: CASSLARDGNTIYF.

V usage is TRBV7-9 and J usage is TRBJ2-3, with a possible D match to TRBD1 (6 bases). CDR1 is SEHNR and CDR2 is FQNEAQ in the germline V gene (reference sequence). The CDR3 is 17 amino acids. V shed 6 bases and J shed 6 bases, with 25 bases lying between them. The CDR3 reads CASRRNQGLSVADTQYF. CDR3 DNA sequence: TGTGCCAGCAGACGAAATCAGGGGTTGAGCGTCGCGGATACGCAGTATTTT. The complete variable domain, with remaining parts taken from reference TRBV7-9 and TRBJ2-3, reads DTGVSQNPRHKITKRGQNVTFRCDPISEHNRLYWYRQTLGQGPEFLTYFQNEAQLEKSRLLSDRFSAERPKGSFSTLEIQRTEQGDSAMYLCASRRNQGLSVADTQYFGPGTRLTVL.

The rearrangement joins TRBV2 to TRBJ2-7, with TRBD1 matching over 7 bases. The germline CDR1 and CDR2 sequences are SNHLY and FYNNEI. Trimming cost V 3 bases and J 2 bases; bases outside gene matches: 7. CDR3 length: 15 amino acids. CDR3 in amino acids: CASSEGSQGAYEQYF. CDR3 DNA: TGTGCCAGCAGTGAGGGGTCGCAGGGGGCCTACGAGCAGTACTTC.

This chain connects TRBV5-6 to TRBJ1-2; 9 nucleotides align to TRBD1. Trimming took 0 bases from V and 3 from J; bases not matched to a gene: 3. CDR3 size: 15 residues. CDR1 and CDR2 from the germline V gene are SGHDT and YYEEEE. In nucleotides, the CDR3 is TGTGCCAGCAGCTTGGGGGACAGGGTATACTATGGCTACACCTTC. This codes for CASSLGDRVYYGYTF.

The chain links TRBV30 to TRBJ2-3, with 7 bases that match TRBD2. The junction had 9 bases not matched to a gene; V was cut back by 7 bases and J by 2 bases. From germline, CDR1 is GTSNPN and CDR2 SVGIG (reference sequence). The CDR3 covers 14 residues. The CDR3 DNA follows: TGTGCCTTTACAAGTAGCGGGTCCACAGATACGCAGTATTTT. Its translation: CAFTSSGSTDTQYF. Full variable domain (remainder filled in from reference TRBV30 and TRBJ2-3): SQTIHQWPATLVQPVGSPLSLECTVEGTSNPNLYWYRQAAGRGLQLLFYSVGIGQISSEVPQNLSASRPQDRQFILSSKKLLLSDSGFYLCAFTSSGSTDTQYFGPGTRLTVL.

The V gene is TRBV6-5, the J gene TRBJ2-7; 11 bases align to TRBD1. This CDR3 is 13 amino acids long. Trimming removed 6 bases from V and 5 bases from J; junction bases left unmatched: 3. Germline V gene lookup returns CDR1 MNHEY and CDR2 SVGAGI. The CDR3 sequence is CASRRTGGNEQYF. The CDR3 coding sequence is TGTGCCAGCAGGCGGACAGGGGGCAACGAGCAGTACTTC.

V is TRBV7-9 and J is TRBJ1-1, with D perhaps matching TRBD1 (5 bases). Germline CDR1 is SEHNR and CDR2 is FQNEAQ (reference sequence). V lost 5 bases, J lost 1 base, and 8 bases lay in between. This CDR3 region has 13 residues. Written as DNA, the CDR3 is TGTGCCAGCAGCCGGGACCGGAACACTGAAGCTTTCTTT. The encoded protein is CASSRDRNTEAFF.

The chain has TRBV19 and TRBJ1-5; possibly TRBD1 for D (5 bases). The CDR3 contains 14 residues. V was cut by 6 bases and J by 5 bases, with 14 bases left in between. Per germline, CDR1 LNHDA and CDR2 SQIVND (reference sequence). The CDR3 spells CASSSRGAHQPQHF. The CDR3 DNA sequence: TGTGCCAGTAGCTCTCGGGGCGCTCATCAGCCCCAGCATTTT.

This clone was observed a few times. V and J are TRBV18 and TRBJ2-7; D is uncertain. V lost 3 bases, J lost 5 bases, and 11 bases lay in between. The CDR3 runs to 13 residues. From germline, CDR1 is KGHSH and CDR2 LQKENI. The CDR3 here is CASSPSASDEQYF. DNA of the CDR3: TGTGCCAGCTCACCCTCCGCATCGGACGAGCAGTACTTC.

The rearrangement joins TRBV18 to TRBJ2-7; D may match TRBD1 or TRBD2 (5 bases each). Deletions cut 2 bases from V and 6 bases from J, with 11 bases between. This CDR3 has 13 amino acids. Germline V CDR1 and CDR2: KGHSH, LQKENI. The CDR3: CASSPGEGREQYF. The CDR3 nucleotides are TGTGCCAGCTCACCAGGTGAGGGGCGCGAGCAGTACTTC.

This clone was seen a few times. The genes are TRBV19 and TRBJ1-5, with 7 bases aligning to TRBD1. Germline lookup yields CDR1 LNHDA and CDR2 SQIVND (reference sequence). Trimming took 6 bases from V and 5 from J; bases not matched to a gene: 4. This CDR3 region has 13 residues. CDR3 nucleotides: TGTGCCAGTAGAGGGACAGCCGATCAGCCCCAGCATTTT. Encoded protein: CASRGTADQPQHF.

Only one count was recorded for this clone. This chain joins TRBV27 and TRBJ2-2; D is perhaps TRBD1 (9 bases). Trimming took 9 bases from V and 7 from J, leaving 24 bases between them. CDR1 is MNHEY and CDR2 is SMNVEV in the germline V gene (reference sequence). This CDR3 spans 16 amino acids. The CDR3, as DNA: TGTGCCAGTAAACGGGGGGGACAGGGAAGTATCGGGGAGCTGTTTTTT. This encodes CASKRGGQGSIGELFF.

This sequence joins TRBV7-9 and TRBJ2-4; TRBD1 agrees at 7 bases. The CDR3 loop spans 13 amino acids. Germline CDR1 reads SEHNR; CDR2 reads FQNEAQ (reference sequence). The trim removed 4 bases at V and 7 bases at J, leaving 4 bases unmatched. The CDR3 loop reads CASSSTGRNIQYF. The CDR3 DNA reads as TGTGCCAGCAGCTCGACAGGGCGCAACATTCAGTACTTC.

Sample share makes this clone medium-sized. The V and J genes are TRBV4-2 and TRBJ1-5; TRBD1 aligns across 7 bases. The junction had 15 bases not matched to a gene; V was cut back by 0 bases and J by 7 bases. CDR3 length: 18 amino acids. Germline V gene data show CDR1 as LGHNA and CDR2 as YNFKEQ. The CDR3 region has the DNA TGTGCCAGCAGCCAAGATAAATGGGGACAGAAGGTGGAGCAGCCCCAGCATTTT. Protein: CASSQDKWGQKVEQPQHF.

The chain links TRBV5-1 to TRBJ2-5, with 10 bases aligning to TRBD1. V gave up 0 bases and J gave up 3 bases; unmatched junction bases: 5. CDR3 size: 16 residues. CDR1 and CDR2 (germline): SGHRS, YFSETQ. CDR3 nucleotide sequence: TGCGCCAGCAGCTTGGCGACAGGGGGCAGGGAAGAGACCCAGTACTTC. Its translation is CASSLATGGREETQYF.

The J gene is TRBJ2-5, the V gene TRBV5-1; D may be TRBD1 (6 bases). In germline, CDR1 is SGHRS, CDR2 YFSETQ. The CDR3 has 13 residues. The V end was cut by 3 bases, the J end by 5 bases, with 11 bases between. CDR3 bases: TGCGCCAGCAGCTCTACAGGGCGGGAGACCCAGTACTTC. It translates to CASSSTGRETQYF.